Listed below are T cell receptor beta chains from one sample, sequenced in a study of blood T cell repertoires in COVID-19. The data were produced by immunoSEQ multiplex PCR, yet TCRdb's version contains in-frame clones alone and is incomplete. The sample carries more than 75,000 clones, around 80% recorded once. The sequencing sample was made of peripheral blood. The receptors were gathered from a man aged 55-75 years with acute or convalescent COVID-19. Each CDR3 is given with its conserved first and last residue. Expanded clones get a size class; other rows say once, few or many, or leave the size out.

abundance: NA
v_gene: TRBV5-1
j_gene: TRBJ1-6
CDR3aa: CASSSASSNSPLHF

abundance: NA
v_gene: TRBV5-1
j_gene: TRBJ2-6
CDR3aa: CASSLQVSGANVLTF

abundance: NA
v_gene: TRBV21-1
j_gene: TRBJ1-5
CDR3aa: CASAYQGNSNQPQHF

abundance: NA
v_gene: TRBV6-5
j_gene: TRBJ2-2
CDR3aa: CATRRQTNTGELFF

abundance: NA
v_gene: TRBV7-8
j_gene: TRBJ1-2
CDR3aa: CASSPDGQGQYGYTF

abundance: NA
v_gene: TRBV11-2
j_gene: TRBJ2-7
CDR3aa: CASSDRDRDYEQYF

abundance: NA
v_gene: TRBV18
j_gene: TRBJ2-5
CDR3aa: CASSPDRGTTQYF

abundance: NA
v_gene: TRBV5-1
j_gene: TRBJ2-1
CDR3aa: CASFGETGDEQFF

abundance: NA
v_gene: TRBV30
j_gene: TRBJ1-5
CDR3aa: CAWTSGTGVDQPQHF

abundance: NA
v_gene: TRBV2
j_gene: TRBJ2-7
CDR3aa: CASRPRDNSYEQYF

abundance: NA
v_gene: TRBV5-6
j_gene: TRBJ1-4
CDR3aa: CASSLAAGAGEKLFF

abundance: few
v_gene: TRBV30
j_gene: TRBJ1-4
CDR3aa: CAWSGQGSQKLFF

abundance: NA
v_gene: TRBV19
j_gene: TRBJ1-6
CDR3aa: CASRGVGTDNSPLHF

abundance: once
v_gene: TRBV5-1
j_gene: TRBJ2-7
CDR3aa: CASKPTSATYEQYF

abundance: NA
v_gene: TRBV28
j_gene: TRBJ2-4
CDR3aa: CASSTGGAAKNIQYF

abundance: NA
v_gene: TRBV4-3
j_gene: TRBJ2-7
CDR3aa: CASSQVLSGGYEQYF

abundance: NA
v_gene: TRBV29-1
j_gene: TRBJ2-2
CDR3aa: CSVAAWTAGELFF

abundance: NA
v_gene: TRBV18
j_gene: TRBJ1-5
CDR3aa: CASSPGQVNQPQHF

abundance: once
v_gene: TRBV2
j_gene: TRBJ2-3
CDR3aa: CASSLNSGMIDTQYF

abundance: NA
v_gene: TRBV10-3
j_gene: TRBJ2-7
CDR3aa: CAISEIYDSSYEQYF

abundance: NA
v_gene: TRBV7-2
j_gene: TRBJ2-7
CDR3aa: CASSLTGGASYEQYF

abundance: NA
v_gene: TRBV7-2
j_gene: TRBJ1-1
CDR3aa: CASSPVRAEAFF

abundance: NA
v_gene: TRBV9
j_gene: TRBJ2-2
CDR3aa: CASSVTDPGELFF

abundance: few
v_gene: TRBV9
j_gene: TRBJ1-6
CDR3aa: CASSKQDSSNSPLHF

abundance: NA
v_gene: TRBV7-2
j_gene: TRBJ2-7
CDR3aa: CASSGGQGPNEQYF

abundance: NA
v_gene: TRBV7-2
j_gene: TRBJ2-7
CDR3aa: CASSSLYEQYF

abundance: NA
v_gene: TRBV5-1
j_gene: TRBJ1-1
CDR3aa: CASSSGQGAEAFF

abundance: once
v_gene: TRBV5-1
j_gene: TRBJ2-7
CDR3aa: CASSVSSGRQYEQYF

abundance: NA
v_gene: TRBV5-1
j_gene: TRBJ2-3
CDR3aa: CASSPTTSGPDTQYF

abundance: few
v_gene: TRBV7-9
j_gene: TRBJ1-5
CDR3aa: CASSHGGRGSNQPQHF

abundance: NA
v_gene: TRBV21-1
j_gene: TRBJ2-1
CDR3aa: CASSKSSSYNEQFF

abundance: NA
v_gene: TRBV6-5
j_gene: TRBJ2-3
CDR3aa: CASSYSSRGPDTQYF

abundance: once
v_gene: TRBV7-2
j_gene: TRBJ2-2
CDR3aa: CASSLGSWITGELFF

abundance: NA
v_gene: TRBV5-4
j_gene: TRBJ2-1
CDR3aa: CASSRTGVEQFF

abundance: NA
v_gene: TRBV5-4
j_gene: TRBJ2-3
CDR3aa: CASSSSGSTDTQYF

abundance: NA
v_gene: TRBV2
j_gene: TRBJ2-2
CDR3aa: CASSGRLASGGELFF

abundance: NA
v_gene: TRBV28
j_gene: TRBJ1-2
CDR3aa: CASSRGGDQIYGYTF

abundance: NA
v_gene: TRBV15
j_gene: TRBJ2-1
CDR3aa: CATSREASYNEQFF

abundance: NA
v_gene: TRBV9
j_gene: TRBJ1-5
CDR3aa: CASSVVGTGQRQPQHF

abundance: NA
v_gene: TRBV28
j_gene: TRBJ2-7
CDR3aa: CASSSGQGDEQYF

abundance: NA
v_gene: TRBV11-2
j_gene: TRBJ2-1
CDR3aa: CASSRTSGRNNEQFF

abundance: few
v_gene: TRBV27
j_gene: TRBJ2-7
CDR3aa: CASTRTSGGYEQYF

abundance: NA
v_gene: TRBV21-1
j_gene: TRBJ1-2
CDR3aa: CASSLLTGVCYGYTF

abundance: NA
v_gene: TRBV10-3
j_gene: TRBJ1-3
CDR3aa: CAISESTGRNTIYF

abundance: NA
v_gene: TRBV29-1
j_gene: TRBJ2-5
CDR3aa: CSVGQIQETQYF

abundance: once
v_gene: TRBV6-5
j_gene: TRBJ2-7
CDR3aa: CASSPGAYEQYF

abundance: NA
v_gene: TRBV3-1/TRBV3-2
j_gene: TRBJ1-2
CDR3aa: CASTLPGEGYTF

abundance: NA
v_gene: TRBV28
j_gene: TRBJ1-1
CDR3aa: CASSRGGGEAFF

abundance: NA
v_gene: TRBV7-3
j_gene: TRBJ2-5
CDR3aa: CASSLRAGDQETQYF

abundance: NA
v_gene: TRBV16
j_gene: TRBJ2-3
CDR3aa: CASSQSLMGPLDTQYF

abundance: NA
v_gene: TRBV5-1
j_gene: TRBJ1-2
CDR3aa: CVSSSEGQEGYTF

abundance: NA
v_gene: TRBV7-4
j_gene: TRBJ1-2
CDR3aa: CASSVRGRQSGYTF

abundance: NA
v_gene: TRBV27
j_gene: TRBJ2-1
CDR3aa: CASMPRAGYNEQFF

abundance: NA
v_gene: TRBV4-2
j_gene: TRBJ2-7
CDR3aa: CASSQGGAGGNEQYF

abundance: NA
v_gene: TRBV9
j_gene: TRBJ2-3
CDR3aa: CASSVGGAAGTDTQYF

abundance: NA
v_gene: TRBV12-3/TRBV12-4
j_gene: TRBJ2-7
CDR3aa: CASSFGGNYEQYF

abundance: NA
v_gene: TRBV7-9
j_gene: TRBJ2-3
CDR3aa: CASSYRLAGATDTQYF